This T cell receptor (beta chain) was documented in a study of OX40 agonist ivuxolimab in advanced cancers. Study-level background: While on treatment, patients had intravenous ivuxolimab at 0.01 to 10 mg/kg every 2 weeks.

This table comes from immunoSEQ multiplex PCR, and its TCRdb copy is limited to in-frame clones, with some not included. The sample carries 60,000 to 85,000 clones, approximately 82% recorded once. Ten or more counts support this clone. Sequencing used CD4+ or CD8+ T cells sorted from blood, obtained in a trial of the OX40 agonist ivuxolimab. This sequence originates from an adult with an advanced solid tumor such as melanoma, head and neck, liver or kidney cancer.

As DNA, the CDR3 is TGTGCCAGCAGTGAATACGGCTGGACGGTGAACTCTGGAAACACCATATATTTT. It yields the protein CASSEYGWTVNSGNTIYF. V is TRBV25-1 and J is TRBJ1-3; D remains ambiguous. Germline assignment: CDR1 MGHDK and CDR2 SYGVNS. CDR3 length: 18 residues. V was pared by 0 bases and J by 0 bases, with 15 bases between.